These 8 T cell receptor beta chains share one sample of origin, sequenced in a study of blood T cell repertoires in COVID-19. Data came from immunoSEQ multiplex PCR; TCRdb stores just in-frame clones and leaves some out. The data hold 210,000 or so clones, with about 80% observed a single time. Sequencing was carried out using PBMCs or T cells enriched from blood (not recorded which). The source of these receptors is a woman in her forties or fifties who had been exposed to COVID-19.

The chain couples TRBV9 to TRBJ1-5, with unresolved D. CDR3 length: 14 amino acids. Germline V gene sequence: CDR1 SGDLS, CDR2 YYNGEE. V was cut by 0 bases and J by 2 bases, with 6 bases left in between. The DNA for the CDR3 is TGTGCCAGCAGCGTAGGAGGAGGCAATCAGCCCCAGCATTTT. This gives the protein CASSVGGGNQPQHF.

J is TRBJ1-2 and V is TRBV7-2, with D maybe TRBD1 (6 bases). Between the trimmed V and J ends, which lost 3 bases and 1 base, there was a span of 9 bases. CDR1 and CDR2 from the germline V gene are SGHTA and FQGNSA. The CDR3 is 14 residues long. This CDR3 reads CASSFGQLNYGYTF. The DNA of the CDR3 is TGTGCCAGCAGCTTCGGACAGCTTAACTATGGCTACACCTTC.

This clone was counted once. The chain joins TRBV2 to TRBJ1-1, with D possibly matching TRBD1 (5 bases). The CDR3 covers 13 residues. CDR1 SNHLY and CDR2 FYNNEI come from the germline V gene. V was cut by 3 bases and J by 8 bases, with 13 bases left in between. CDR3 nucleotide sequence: TGTGCCAGCAGTGAGACAGCGGGAGGGGAAGCTTTCTTT. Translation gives CASSETAGGEAFF. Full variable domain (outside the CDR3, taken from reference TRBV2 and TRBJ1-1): EPEVTQTPSHQVTQMGQEVILRCVPISNHLYFYWYRQILGQKVEFLVSFYNNEISEKSEIFDDQFSVERPDGSNFTLKIRSTKLEDSAMYFCASSETAGGEAFFGQGTRLTVV.

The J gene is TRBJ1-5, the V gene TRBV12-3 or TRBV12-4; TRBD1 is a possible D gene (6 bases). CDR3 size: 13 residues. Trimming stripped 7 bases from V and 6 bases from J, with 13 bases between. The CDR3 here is CASNYRVTQPQHF. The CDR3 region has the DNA TGTGCCAGCAATTACAGGGTCACTCAGCCCCAGCATTTT.

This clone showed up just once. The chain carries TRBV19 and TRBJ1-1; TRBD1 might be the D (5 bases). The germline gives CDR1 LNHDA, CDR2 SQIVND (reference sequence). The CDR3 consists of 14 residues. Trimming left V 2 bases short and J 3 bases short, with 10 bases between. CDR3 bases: TGTGCCAGTAGTATAATAGGGGCGGACACTGAAGCTTTCTTT. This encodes CASSIIGADTEAFF.

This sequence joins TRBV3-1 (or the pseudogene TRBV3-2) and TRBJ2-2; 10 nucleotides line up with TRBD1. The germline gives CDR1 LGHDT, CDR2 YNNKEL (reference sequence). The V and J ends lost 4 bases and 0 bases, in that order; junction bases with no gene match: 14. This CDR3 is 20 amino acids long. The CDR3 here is CASSPLRGDRGFTNTGELFF. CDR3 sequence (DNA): TGTGCCAGCAGCCCCCTCAGAGGGGACAGGGGTTTCACGAACACCGGGGAGCTGTTTTTT.

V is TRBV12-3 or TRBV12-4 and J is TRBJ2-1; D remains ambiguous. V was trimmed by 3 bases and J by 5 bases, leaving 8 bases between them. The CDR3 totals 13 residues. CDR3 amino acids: CASSLRRNNEQFF. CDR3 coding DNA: TGTGCCAGCAGTTTGCGTAGAAACAATGAGCAGTTCTTC.

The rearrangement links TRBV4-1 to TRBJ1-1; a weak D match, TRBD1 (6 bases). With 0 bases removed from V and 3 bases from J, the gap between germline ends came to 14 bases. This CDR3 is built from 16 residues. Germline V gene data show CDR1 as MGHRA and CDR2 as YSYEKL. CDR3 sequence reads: CASSQDRGTGHTEAFF. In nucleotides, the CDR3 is TGCGCCAGCAGCCAAGATAGGGGGACGGGCCACACTGAAGCTTTCTTT.